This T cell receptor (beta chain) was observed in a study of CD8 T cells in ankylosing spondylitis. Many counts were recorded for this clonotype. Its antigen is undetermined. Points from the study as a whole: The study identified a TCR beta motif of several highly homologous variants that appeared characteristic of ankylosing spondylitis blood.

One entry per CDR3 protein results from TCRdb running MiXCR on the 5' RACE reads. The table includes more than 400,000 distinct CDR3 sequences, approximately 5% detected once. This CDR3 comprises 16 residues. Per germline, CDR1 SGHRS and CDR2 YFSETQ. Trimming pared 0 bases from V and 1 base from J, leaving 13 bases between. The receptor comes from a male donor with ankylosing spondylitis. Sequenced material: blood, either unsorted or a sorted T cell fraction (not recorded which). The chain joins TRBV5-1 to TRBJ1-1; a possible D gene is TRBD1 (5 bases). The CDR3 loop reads CASSLGGFGGNTEAFF. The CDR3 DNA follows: TGCGCCAGCAGCTTGGGAGGATTTGGGGGGAACACTGAAGCTTTCTTT.